The 12 T cell receptor beta chains reported below all come from one sample, sequenced in a study of vaccination and CD4 T cells after COVID-19. Which antigens these TCRs recognize remains unknown. The Oncomine TCR Beta short-read assay sequenced DNA from cultured CD4+ T cells. MiXCR, run by TCRdb on the PCR reads, gives a single entry per CDR3 protein. The table has over 14,000 distinct CDR3 sequences, around 56% seen once. Treatment specified: 10-day PBMC culture with coronavirus spike peptide pools or control peptides (ViraFEST assay). The sequencing input was CD4+ T cells from blood, cultured in vitro. These receptors were taken from a human donor who had recovered from COVID-19.

The genes are TRBV7-9 and TRBJ2-7; a possible D gene is TRBD2 (5 bases). V was shortened by 3 bases and J by 5 bases, with 17 bases between the two germline ends. CDR3 length: 15 residues. The germline V gene has CDR1 SEHNR and CDR2 FQNEAQ (reference sequence). The CDR3 region has the DNA TGTGCCAGCAGCTTCTCCGGGAACCTGAGGAACGAGCAGTACTTC. Translating gives CASSFSGNLRNEQYF.

This chain connects TRBV7-3 to TRBJ2-7; 8 positions match TRBD2. CDR1 and CDR2 from the germline V gene are SGHTA and FQGTGA. The V gene end was trimmed by 4 bases and the J gene end by 3 bases; junction bases not matched to a gene: 14. The length of the CDR3 is 17 residues. CDR3 in amino acids: CASSSYPMAGGNYEQYF. CDR3 in DNA: TGTGCCAGCAGCTCCTATCCCATGGCGGGAGGTAACTACGAGCAGTACTTC.

The rearrangement links TRBV5-6 to TRBJ1-5; 8 bases are a match to TRBD1. V shed 4 bases and J 10 bases; nucleotides not matched to a gene: 4. There are 12 residues in the CDR3. Germline lookup yields CDR1 SGHDT and CDR2 YYEEEE. CDR3: CASSRQGIPQHF. Written as DNA, the CDR3 is TGTGCCAGCAGCCGACAGGGGATCCCCCAGCATTTT. Looking up the rest from reference TRBV5-6 and TRBJ1-5 gives the full variable domain: DAGVTQSPTHLIKTRGQQVTLRCSPKSGHDTVSWYQQALGQGPQFIFQYYEEEERQRGNFPDRFSGHQFPNYSSELNVNALLLGDSALYLCASSRQGIPQHFGDGTRLSIL.

The chain combines TRBV20-1 with TRBJ2-5; D call uncertain. Germline V gives CDR1 DFQATT, CDR2 SNEGSKA (reference sequence). V lost 6 bases to trimming and J lost 1 base, with 21 bases between them. The CDR3 runs 16 residues. The CDR3 DNA reads TGCAGTGCCAACCCTTTACTGGCCAACAGCCAAGAGACCCAGTACTTC. Protein sequence: CSANPLLANSQETQYF.

The chain is built from TRBV6-1 and TRBJ2-2; D not resolved. Between the trimmed V and J ends, which lost 8 bases and 0 bases, there was a span of 13 bases. The germline gives CDR1 MNHNS, CDR2 SASEGT. This CDR3 has 15 amino acids. CDR3 nucleotide sequence: TGTGCCAGCTCCCCTATGGGGACGAACACCGGGGAGCTGTTTTTT. It yields the protein CASSPMGTNTGELFF.

In DNA form, the CDR3 reads TGCGCCAGCAGCTTGGCGGCCGGACTAGCGGGATCTCAAGAGACCCAGTACTTC. Protein: CASSLAAGLAGSQETQYF. The gene calls are TRBV5-1 and TRBJ2-5, with TRBD2 matching over 12 bases. Germline trimming cut 0 bases from V and 2 bases from J; bases unmatched to any gene: 8. This CDR3 comprises 18 residues. CDR1 and CDR2 from the germline V gene are SGHRS and YFSETQ. Full variable domain (rest looked up from reference TRBV5-1 and TRBJ2-5): KAGVTQTPRYLIKTRGQQVTLSCSPISGHRSVSWYQQTPGQGLQFLFEYFSETQRNKGNFPGRFSGRQFSNSRSEMNVSTLELGDSALYLCASSLAAGLAGSQETQYFGPGTRLLVL.

This sequence joins TRBV20-1 and TRBJ2-5; D is ambiguous. This CDR3 has 10 residues. Germline V gene data show CDR1 as DFQATT and CDR2 as SNEGSKA (reference sequence). Trimming pared 7 bases from V and 1 base from J, leaving 4 bases between. In nucleotides, the CDR3 is TGCAGTGGGTCCCAAGAGACCCAGTACTTC. This translates into CSGSQETQYF.

The rearrangement links TRBV20-1 to TRBJ2-2, with TRBD2 matching 7 bases. In germline, CDR1 is DFQATT, CDR2 SNEGSKA (reference sequence). The CDR3 runs to 13 residues. With V trimmed by 1 base and J by 6 bases, 2 bases remained unmatched. The CDR3 reads CSARGGRAGELFF. The CDR3 DNA sequence: TGCAGTGCTAGAGGGGGGAGGGCCGGGGAGCTGTTTTTT.

The V call is TRBV10-1, the J call TRBJ1-6; D possibly corresponds to TRBD1 (6 bases). Germline CDR1 WNHNN, CDR2 SYGVQD (reference sequence). CDR3 length: 20 amino acids. The ends were cut back, 3 bases at V and 0 bases at J, with 21 bases in the middle. In nucleotides, the CDR3 is TGCGCCAGCAGTGAATACAGGGACCCCCCCACAAGCTCCTATAATTCACCCCTCCACTTT. This translates into CASSEYRDPPTSSYNSPLHF.

This sequence joins TRBV27 and TRBJ2-5; TRBD1 agrees at 8 bases. The V segment lost 8 bases and the J segment 4 bases; nucleotides outside the gene matches: 3. Per the germline V gene, CDR1 is MNHEY and CDR2 is SMNVEV (reference sequence). This CDR3 contains 12 residues. Here the CDR3 DNA reads TGTGCCAGCTCGGACAGGGCAGAGACCCAGTACTTC. Its protein is CASSDRAETQYF.

The table lists this clonotype with a few counts. This rearrangement joins TRBV20-1 to TRBJ2-3; perhaps TRBD2 as D (6 bases). V was pared by 3 bases and J by 11 bases, with 15 bases between. CDR1 is DFQATT, CDR2 SNEGSKA, per germline (reference sequence). The CDR3 has 12 amino acids. The CDR3 loop is CSARPREVGQYF. In DNA, the CDR3 is TGCAGTGCTAGGCCTAGGGAGGTGGGGCAGTATTTT.

This clonotype showed up just once. CDR3 loop: CASRDFMSSYNEQFF. DNA for the CDR3: TGTGCCAGCAGGGACTTTATGAGCTCCTACAATGAGCAGTTCTTC. This rearrangement joins TRBV2 to TRBJ2-1; TRBD2 might be the D (5 bases). Trimming took 6 bases from V and 0 from J, leaving 12 bases between them. Germline CDR1 is SNHLY and CDR2 is FYNNEI. This CDR3 contains 15 residues.